Detailed here is one T cell receptor beta chain. The entry originates in a study of blood T cell repertoires in COVID-19. The germline V gene has CDR1 SGHTA and CDR2 FQGTGA. The ends lost 3 bases at V and 10 bases at J; junction bases unmatched: 4. The CDR3 contains 14 residues. The repertoire was sequenced with immunoSEQ multiplex PCR; TCRdb's copy has only in-frame clones and lacks some. The sample lists around 99,000 clones; around 84% were seen once. Sample: peripheral blood. The V call is TRBV7-3, the J call TRBJ1-6; 9 nucleotides align to TRBD1. The sequence came from a woman of 80 years or more with active or convalescent COVID-19. CDR3 amino acids: CASSLGQGGSPLHF. DNA of the CDR3: TGTGCCAGCAGCTTGGGACAGGGCGGGTCACCCCTCCACTTT.